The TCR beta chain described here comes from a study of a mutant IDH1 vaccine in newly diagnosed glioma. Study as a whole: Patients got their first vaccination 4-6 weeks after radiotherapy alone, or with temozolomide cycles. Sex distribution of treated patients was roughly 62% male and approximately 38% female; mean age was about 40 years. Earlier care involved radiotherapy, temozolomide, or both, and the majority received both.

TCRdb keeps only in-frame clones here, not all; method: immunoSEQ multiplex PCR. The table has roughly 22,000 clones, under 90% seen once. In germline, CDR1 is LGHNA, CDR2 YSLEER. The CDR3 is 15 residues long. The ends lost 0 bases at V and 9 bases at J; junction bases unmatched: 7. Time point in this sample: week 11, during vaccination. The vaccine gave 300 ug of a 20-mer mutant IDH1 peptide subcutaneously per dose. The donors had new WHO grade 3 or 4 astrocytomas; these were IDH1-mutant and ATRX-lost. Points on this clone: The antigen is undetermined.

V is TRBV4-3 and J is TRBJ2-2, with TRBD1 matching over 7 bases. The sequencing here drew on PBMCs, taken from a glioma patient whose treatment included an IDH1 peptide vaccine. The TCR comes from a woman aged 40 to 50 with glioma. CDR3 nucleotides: TGCGCCAGCAGCCAAGAATACAGGGGTAGGAGGGAGCTGTTTTTT. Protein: CASSQEYRGRRELFF.